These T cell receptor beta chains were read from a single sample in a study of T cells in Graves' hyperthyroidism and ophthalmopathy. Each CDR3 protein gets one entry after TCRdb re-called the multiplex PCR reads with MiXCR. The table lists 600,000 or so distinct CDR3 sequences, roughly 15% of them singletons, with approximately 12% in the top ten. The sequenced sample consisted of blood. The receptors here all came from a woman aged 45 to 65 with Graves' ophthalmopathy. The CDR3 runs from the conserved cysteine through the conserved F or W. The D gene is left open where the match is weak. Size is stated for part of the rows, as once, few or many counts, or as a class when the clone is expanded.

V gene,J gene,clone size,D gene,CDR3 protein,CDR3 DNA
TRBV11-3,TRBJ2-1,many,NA,CASSLGSRGEQFF,TGTGCCAGCAGCTTAGGGTCGAGGGGTGAGCAGTTCTTC
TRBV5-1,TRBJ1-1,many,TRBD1,CASSLNRGRGTEAFF,TGCGCCAGCAGCTTAAACAGGGGGCGGGGGACTGAAGCTTTCTTT
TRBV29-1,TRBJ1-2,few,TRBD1,CTSRGGADYGYTF,TGCACTTCGAGAGGGGGCGCTGACTATGGCTACACCTTC
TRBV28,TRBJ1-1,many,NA,CASSLPNKRAFF,TGTGCCAGCAGTTTGCCGAATAAGAGGGCTTTCTTT
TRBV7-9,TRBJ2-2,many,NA,CASITGRNTGELFF,TGTGCCAGCATCACAGGGAGGAACACCGGGGAGCTGTTTTTT
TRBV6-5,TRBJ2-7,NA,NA,CASSYSVSYEQYF,TGTGCCAGCAGTTACTCCGTCAGCTACGAGCAGTACTTC
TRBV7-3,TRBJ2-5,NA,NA,CASSLDSSRGTQYF,TGTGCCAGCAGCCTGGACAGTTCTCGAGGGACCCAGTACTTC
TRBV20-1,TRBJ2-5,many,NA,CSARLPGGQETQYF,TGCAGTGCTAGACTCCCCGGGGGACAAGAGACCCAGTACTTC
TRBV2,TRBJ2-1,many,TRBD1,CASQPRTGDEQFF,TGTGCCAGCCAGCCTAGGACAGGGGATGAGCAGTTCTTC
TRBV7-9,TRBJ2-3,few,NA,CASSDLMAGGAQYF,TGTGCCAGCAGCGACCTTATGGCCGGGGGCGCGCAGTATTTT
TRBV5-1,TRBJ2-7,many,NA,CASSLDLAEYEQYF,TGCGCCAGCAGCTTGGACCTGGCGGAGTACGAGCAGTACTTC
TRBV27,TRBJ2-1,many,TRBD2,CASSYTGLAGDTNEQFF,TGTGCCAGCAGTTATACCGGACTAGCGGGAGATACGAATGAGCAGTTCTTC
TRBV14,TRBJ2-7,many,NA,CASSRSGTVLRSGYEQYF,TGTGCCAGCAGCCGATCCGGGACCGTTTTGAGGTCAGGGTACGAGCAGTACTTC
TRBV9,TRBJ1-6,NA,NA,CASSPTGDNSPLHF,TGTGCCAGCAGCCCCACTGGGGATAATTCACCCCTCCACTTT
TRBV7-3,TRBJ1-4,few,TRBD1,CASSQTGGGNEKLFF,TGTGCCAGCAGCCAAACAGGGGGCGGTAATGAAAAACTGTTTTTT
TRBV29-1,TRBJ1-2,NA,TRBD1,CSVAGTGTLYGYTF,TGCAGCGTGGCCGGGACAGGGACCCTCTATGGCTACACCTTC
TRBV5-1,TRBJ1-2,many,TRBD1,CASSRGTENYGYTF,TGCGCCAGCAGCCGTGGGACAGAAAACTATGGCTACACCTTC
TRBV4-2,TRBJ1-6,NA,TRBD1,CASSPSVARGLWSPLHF,TGTGCCAGCAGCCCCAGCGTGGCCAGGGGGCTCTGGTCACCCCTCCACTTT
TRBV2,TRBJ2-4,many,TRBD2,CASSEALAGVNIQYF,TGTGCCAGCAGTGAAGCCCTAGCGGGAGTCAACATTCAGTACTTC
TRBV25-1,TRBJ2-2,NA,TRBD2,CASSEGLAGGPGELFF,TGTGCCAGCAGTGAAGGACTAGCGGGAGGTCCCGGGGAGCTGTTTTTT
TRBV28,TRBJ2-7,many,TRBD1,CASSRTGGSYEQYF,TGTGCCAGCAGTCGGACAGGGGGCTCCTACGAGCAGTACTTC
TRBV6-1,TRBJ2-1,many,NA,CASSVWTGDNEQFF,TGTGCCAGCAGTGTATGGACGGGAGACAATGAGCAGTTCTTC
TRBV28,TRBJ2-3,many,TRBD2,CASSQTSGRTDTQYF,TGTGCCAGCAGTCAGACTAGCGGTCGTACAGATACGCAGTATTTT
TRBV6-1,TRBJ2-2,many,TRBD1,CASSGTGGTGELFF,TGTGCCAGCTCCGGGACAGGGGGCACCGGGGAGCTGTTTTTT
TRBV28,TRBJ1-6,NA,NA,CASSFLLDSHNSPLHF,TGTGCCAGCAGTTTTCTGTTGGACAGTCATAATTCACCCCTCCACTTT
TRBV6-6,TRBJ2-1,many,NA,CASSYFIAVGVTFYNEQFF,TGTGCCAGCAGTTACTTCATCGCGGTAGGAGTCACTTTCTACAATGAGCAGTTCTTC
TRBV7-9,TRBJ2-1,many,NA,CASSFRQGGNEQFF,TGTGCCAGCAGCTTTAGACAGGGAGGCAATGAGCAGTTCTTC
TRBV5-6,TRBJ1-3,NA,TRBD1,CASSSTDDRGTSGNTIYF,TGTGCCAGCAGCTCGACTGACGACAGGGGGACGTCTGGAAACACCATATATTTT
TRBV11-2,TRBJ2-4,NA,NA,CAGSGRGLVSYIQYF,TGTGCCGGCAGCGGGCGGGGACTCGTCTCATACATTCAGTACTTC
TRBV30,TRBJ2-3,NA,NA,CAWSVGQGSTDTQYF,TGTGCCTGGAGTGTAGGGCAGGGGTCCACAGATACGCAGTATTTT
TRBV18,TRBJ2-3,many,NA,CASSPLTGSPDTQYF,TGTGCCAGCTCACCACTTACCGGGAGTCCAGATACGCAGTATTTT
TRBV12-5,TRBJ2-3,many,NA,CASGLSPSTLMAGVDTQYF,TGTGCTAGTGGTTTAAGCCCAAGCACACTAATGGCCGGCGTGGATACGCAGTATTTT
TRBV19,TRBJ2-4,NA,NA,CASTITYQRAVSWAKNIQYF,TGTGCCAGTACTATTACTTATCAGCGGGCGGTATCCTGGGCCAAAAACATTCAGTACTTC
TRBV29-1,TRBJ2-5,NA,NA,CSVRPGKSHETQYF,TGCAGCGTTCGGCCGGGGAAGTCTCATGAGACCCAGTACTTC
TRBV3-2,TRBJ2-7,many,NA,CASRLYEQYF,TGTGCCAGCAGACTCTACGAGCAGTACTTC
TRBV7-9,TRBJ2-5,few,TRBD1,CASSPPGDRGRMETQYF,TGTGCCAGCAGCCCCCCCGGCGACAGGGGGCGCATGGAGACCCAGTACTTC
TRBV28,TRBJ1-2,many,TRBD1,CASGPWGQGTGYTF,TGTGCCAGCGGCCCATGGGGACAGGGGACTGGCTACACCTTC
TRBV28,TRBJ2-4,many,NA,CASSLGWGRENIQYF,TGTGCCAGCAGTTTAGGGTGGGGCAGGGAAAACATTCAGTACTTC
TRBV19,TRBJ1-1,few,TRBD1,CASKTTGASNTEAFF,TGTGCCAGTAAAACTACAGGGGCGTCGAACACTGAAGCTTTCTTT